The 22 T cell receptor beta chains reported below all come from one sample, sequenced in a study of shared clonotypes between healthy human individuals. Measured with immunoSEQ multiplex PCR; TCRdb has only the in-frame clones, and not every one. The sample has approximately 120,000 clones, roughly two thirds seen once. Sequenced input: memory CD8+ T cells sorted from blood. The subset is: CD45RO+ cells pooled with CCR7-negative TemRA cells. Receptors originate from a woman aged 25 to 39 in good health.

The chain couples TRBV19 to TRBJ2-2; 11 positions agree with TRBD1. The germline CDR1 and CDR2 sequences are LNHDA and SQIVND (reference sequence). The CDR3 consists of 17 residues. After removal of 4 bases from V and 2 bases from J, the junction contained 6 bases not matched to a gene. The CDR3 region is CASSRWGQGDNTGELFF. DNA of the CDR3: TGTGCCAGTAGTAGATGGGGACAGGGGGATAACACCGGGGAGCTGTTTTTT.

This chain joins TRBV6-5 and TRBJ2-7; D might be TRBD2 (6 bases). The CDR3 is 12 residues long. Germline V gene lookup returns CDR1 MNHEY and CDR2 SVGAGI. Trimming shortened V by 8 bases and J by 5 bases, and 13 bases separated the two germline ends. CDR3 sequence reads: CASARGLHEQYF. In DNA form, the CDR3 reads TGTGCCAGCGCTCGGGGGTTGCACGAGCAGTACTTC.

V usage is TRBV25-1 and J usage is TRBJ2-5; TRBD1 matches 8 bases. The CDR3 runs to 14 residues. Trimming removed 4 bases from V and 2 bases from J; junction bases left unmatched: 3. Germline CDR1 and CDR2: MGHDK and SYGVNS. The CDR3 DNA reads TGTGCCAGCAGTGGGGGACAGGCACAAGAGACCCAGTACTTC. Amino acid sequence: CASSGGQAQETQYF.

The chain uses TRBV2 and TRBJ1-2; no reliable D call. Trimming shortened V by 5 bases and J by 6 bases, and 16 bases separated the two germline ends. CDR3 size: 14 residues. Germline V lookup: CDR1 SNHLY, CDR2 FYNNEI. The CDR3 loop reads CASSSRPGGNGYTF. CDR3 bases: TGTGCCAGCAGTTCCAGGCCGGGTGGAAATGGCTACACCTTC.

DNA of the CDR3: TGTGCCAGCAGCTCGACCGGGGACGATGAGCAGTTCTTC. Amino acid sequence: CASSSTGDDEQFF. The chain joins TRBV7-3 to TRBJ2-1, with D perhaps given as TRBD1 or TRBD2 (5 bases each). This CDR3 region has 13 residues. Germline V gives CDR1 SGHTA, CDR2 FQGTGA. With 4 bases removed from V and 8 bases from J, the gap between germline ends came to 12 bases.

The chain couples TRBV27 to TRBJ2-7, with D perhaps TRBD2 (5 bases). Germline V gives CDR1 MNHEY, CDR2 SMNVEV (reference sequence). Trimming stripped 8 bases from V and 0 bases from J, with 14 bases between. The length of the CDR3 is 14 residues. CDR3 sequence reads: CASGSMGSSYEQYF. CDR3 sequence (DNA): TGTGCCAGCGGGAGTATGGGATCCTCCTACGAGCAGTACTTC.

This clone was seen repeatedly, ten times or more. The V call is TRBV4-1, the J call TRBJ2-1, with 13 bases matching TRBD2. The CDR3 extends over 17 amino acids. With 4 bases clipped from V and 1 base from J, the junction kept 4 bases outside the gene matches. CDR1 is MGHRA and CDR2 is YSYEKL in the germline V gene. The CDR3 nucleotides read TGCGCCAGCAGCCCACGGACTAGCGGGAGTTCCTACAATGAGCAGTTCTTC. It codes for CASSPRTSGSSYNEQFF.

This CDR3 is CASSLYPGDGNQPQHF. CDR3 coding DNA: TGTGCCAGCAGTTTATATCCCGGCGATGGCAATCAGCCCCAGCATTTT. V gene TRBV27 combines with J gene TRBJ1-5; D gene unclear. Germline lookup yields CDR1 MNHEY and CDR2 SMNVEV (reference sequence). This CDR3 region has 16 residues. With 1 base removed from V and 2 bases from J, the gap between germline ends came to 12 bases.

Only one count was recorded for this clone. The chain has TRBV2 and TRBJ2-1, with 8 bases identical to TRBD2. Trimming removed 1 base from V and 7 bases from J; junction bases left unmatched: 12. The CDR3 has 17 residues. Germline CDR1 SNHLY, CDR2 FYNNEI. This CDR3 is CASSEEVVRAGGNEQFF. The DNA for the CDR3 is TGTGCCAGCAGTGAAGAGGTGGTCAGGGCGGGAGGAAATGAGCAGTTCTTC.

The chain links TRBV2 to TRBJ2-5, with TRBD2 matching 11 bases. The germline gives CDR1 SNHLY, CDR2 FYNNEI. The J segment lost 4 bases and the V segment lost 5 bases, leaving 15 bases of the junction unmatched. This CDR3 comprises 18 residues. CDR3 sequence (DNA): TGTGCCAGCAGTCCCTCACTAGCGGGAGTTTTGAATGTAGAGACCCAGTACTTC. The encoded protein is CASSPSLAGVLNVETQYF.

In this sample, this clone turned up many times. CDR3 amino acids: CASSGWDRGCSEAFF. Here the CDR3 DNA reads TGTGCCAGCAGCGGATGGGACAGGGGTTGCTCTGAAGCTTTCTTT. V and J are TRBV21-1 and TRBJ1-1; the tabulated D call, TRBD1, remains unverified against the DNA. TRBV21-1 is noted as a pseudogene. The CDR3 totals 15 residues.

The CDR3: CASSLGLALYNEQFF. In nucleotides, the CDR3 is TGTGCCAGCTCCCTAGGACTAGCCCTATACAATGAGCAGTTCTTC. The V and J genes are TRBV27 and TRBJ2-1; 8 bases are shared with TRBD2. V shed 8 bases, J shed 4 bases, and the junction held 10 bases outside the gene matches. This CDR3 region has 15 residues. In germline, CDR1 is MNHEY, CDR2 SMNVEV (reference sequence).

The chain is built from TRBV5-1 and TRBJ2-2; 9 bases agree with TRBD2. J lost 0 bases, V lost 2 bases, and 2 bases had no gene match. CDR3 length: 16 residues. Germline V gives CDR1 SGHRS, CDR2 YFSETQ. For the CDR3, the DNA is TGCGCCAGCAGCTTACGACTAGCGGCGAACACCGGGGAGCTGTTTTTT. The encoded protein is CASSLRLAANTGELFF.

The J gene is TRBJ2-5, the V gene TRBV25-1; D ambiguous. V was pared by 4 bases and J by 5 bases, with 23 bases between. This CDR3 comprises 17 residues. From germline, CDR1 is MGHDK and CDR2 SYGVNS. CDR3 bases: TGTGCCAGCAGTGCCCCAAGGCAGCCTGAAAAAATGGAGACCCAGTACTTC. Translated: CASSAPRQPEKMETQYF. Variable domain in full (rest from reference TRBV25-1 and TRBJ2-5): EADIYQTPRYLVIGTGKKITLECSQTMGHDKMYWYQQDPGMELHLIHYSYGVNSTEKGDLSSESTVSRIRTEHFPLTLESARPSHTSQYLCASSAPRQPEKMETQYFGPGTRLLVL.

The V and J genes are TRBV2 and TRBJ2-2, with D uncertain. V was shortened by 6 bases and J by 1 base, with 9 bases between the two germline ends. Per the germline V gene, CDR1 is SNHLY and CDR2 is FYNNEI. CDR3 length equals 14 residues. CDR3 nucleotide sequence: TGTGCCAGCAGGCCCGCAGTGAACACCGGGGAGCTGTTTTTT. Its translation: CASRPAVNTGELFF.

The V call is TRBV6-1, the J call TRBJ1-3, with 8 bases matching TRBD1. The CDR3 covers 15 residues. Germline V gene sequence: CDR1 MNHNS, CDR2 SASEGT. Trimming removed 7 bases from V and 2 bases from J; junction bases left unmatched: 7. This CDR3 is CASTLMTGAGNTIYF. The DNA for the CDR3 is TGTGCCAGCACCCTAATGACAGGGGCTGGAAACACCATATATTTT.

The chain employs TRBV27 and TRBJ2-7, with TRBD2 identical over 10 bases. Germline CDR1 MNHEY, CDR2 SMNVEV (reference sequence). The trim removed 2 bases at V and 5 bases at J, leaving 6 bases unmatched. There are 15 residues in the CDR3. The CDR3 loop is CASSLGAGGPHEQYF. In DNA, the CDR3 is TGTGCCAGCAGTTTAGGAGCGGGAGGGCCCCACGAGCAGTACTTC.

This clone was seen at least ten times. Other DNA sequences of this sample code for an identical CDR3. The chain is built from TRBV9 and TRBJ2-2; a possible D gene is TRBD2 (6 bases). The CDR3 loop spans 13 amino acids. V gave up 4 bases and J gave up 5 bases, with 9 bases separating them. Germline V gives CDR1 SGDLS, CDR2 YYNGEE. CDR3 nucleotide sequence: TGTGCCAGCAGCTTCGGGGGAACCGGGGAGCTGTTTTTT. Its translation is CASSFGGTGELFF.

The chain carries TRBV28 and TRBJ2-1; a weak D match, TRBD2 (6 bases). Looked up from germline, CDR1 is MDHEN and CDR2 is SYDVKM. The CDR3 extends over 16 amino acids. V lost 5 bases and J 6 bases, leaving 20 bases between the germline ends. CDR3 sequence reads: CASSQLPGSTSNEQFF. The CDR3 bases are TGTGCCAGCAGTCAACTCCCCGGGAGTACCAGCAATGAGCAGTTCTTC.

The chain uses TRBV27 and TRBJ2-1, with 9 bases that match TRBD2. Looked up from germline, CDR1 is MNHEY and CDR2 is SMNVEV (reference sequence). The CDR3 contains 12 residues. V gave up 5 bases and J gave up 8 bases; unmatched junction bases: 1. The CDR3 sequence is CASSRTSDEQFF. The CDR3 DNA sequence: TGTGCCAGCAGTCGGACTAGCGATGAGCAGTTCTTC.

J is TRBJ2-1 and V is TRBV19, with D perhaps given as TRBD1 or TRBD2 (5 bases each). Per germline, CDR1 LNHDA and CDR2 SQIVND (reference sequence). The germline V and J ends were trimmed by 7 bases and 4 bases, with 20 bases remaining between them. This CDR3 has 16 amino acids. The CDR3 sequence: CASTLSGGPAYNEQFF. The CDR3 DNA follows: TGTGCCAGTACTTTATCTGGGGGACCCGCATACAATGAGCAGTTCTTC.

This chain links TRBV12-1 with TRBJ2-1; TRBD2, the table's D call, lacks a check against the DNA. TRBV12-1 is termed a pseudogene. The CDR3 is 11 residues long. The CDR3 sequence: CAGRAGGRQFF. CDR3 bases: TGTGCCGGTCGGGCGGGAGGGCGGCAGTTCTTC.